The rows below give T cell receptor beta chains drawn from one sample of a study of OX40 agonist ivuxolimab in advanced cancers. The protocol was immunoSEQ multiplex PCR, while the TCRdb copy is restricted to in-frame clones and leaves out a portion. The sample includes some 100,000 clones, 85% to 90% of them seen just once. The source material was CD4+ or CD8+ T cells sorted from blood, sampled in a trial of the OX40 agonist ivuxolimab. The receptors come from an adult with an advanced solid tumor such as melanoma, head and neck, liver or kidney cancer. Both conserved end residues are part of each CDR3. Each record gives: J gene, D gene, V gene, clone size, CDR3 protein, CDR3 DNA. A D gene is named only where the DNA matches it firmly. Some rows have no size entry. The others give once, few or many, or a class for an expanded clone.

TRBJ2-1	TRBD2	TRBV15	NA	CATSKDPGLAGAEQFF	TGTGCCACCAGCAAAGATCCGGGACTAGCGGGAGCTGAGCAGTTCTTC
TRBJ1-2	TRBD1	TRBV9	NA	CASSVEDRGHYGYTF	TGTGCCAGCAGCGTAGAGGACAGGGGGCACTATGGCTACACCTTC
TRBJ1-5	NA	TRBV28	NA	CASTAGGSNQPQHF	TGTGCCAGCACCGCGGGGGGTAGCAATCAGCCCCAGCATTTT
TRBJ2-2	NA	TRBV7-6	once	CASSRDILTGELFF	TGTGCCAGCAGCAGGGACATCCTAACCGGGGAGCTGTTTTTT
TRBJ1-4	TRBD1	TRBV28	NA	CASTRTGKNEKLFF	TGTGCCAGCACTCGGACAGGAAAAAATGAAAAACTGTTTTTT
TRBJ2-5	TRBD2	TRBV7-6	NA	CASSLAGLADQETQYF	TGTGCCAGCAGCTTAGCTGGACTAGCGGACCAAGAGACCCAGTACTTC
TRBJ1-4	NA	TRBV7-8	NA	CASSTGWGEKLFF	TGTGCCAGCAGTACAGGATGGGGTGAAAAACTGTTTTTT
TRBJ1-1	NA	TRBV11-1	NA	CASSAGPGQGNTEAFF	TGTGCCAGCAGCGCGGGGCCAGGGCAGGGGAACACTGAAGCTTTCTTT
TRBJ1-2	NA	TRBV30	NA	CITGAGEDYGYTF	TGCATAACTGGGGCAGGGGAGGACTATGGCTACACCTTC
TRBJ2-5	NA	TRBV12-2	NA	CASRLHPIPTKETQYF	TGTGCAAGTCGCTTACACCCAATACCTACCAAAGAGACCCAGTACTTC
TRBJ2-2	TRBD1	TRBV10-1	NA	CASSDLRDRTNTGELFF	TGCGCCAGCAGTGACCTCCGGGACAGGACGAACACCGGGGAGCTGTTTTTT
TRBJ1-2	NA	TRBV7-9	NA	CASSFLQGHYGYTF	TGTGCCAGCAGCTTTCTACAGGGACACTATGGCTACACCTTC
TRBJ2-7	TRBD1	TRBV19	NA	CASSMSRGSEQYF	TGTGCCAGTAGTATGTCCAGGGGGAGCGAGCAGTACTTC
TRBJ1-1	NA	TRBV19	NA	CASSIFSHANTEAFF	TGTGCCAGTAGTATCTTCTCACACGCGAACACTGAAGCTTTCTTT
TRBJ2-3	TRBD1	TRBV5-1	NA	CASSFGQGADRFSTDTQYF	TGCGCCAGCAGCTTCGGACAGGGGGCGGATAGGTTCAGCACAGATACGCAGTATTTT
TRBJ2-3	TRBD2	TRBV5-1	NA	CASAGTSGVDTQYF	TGCGCCAGCGCAGGGACTAGCGGGGTAGATACGCAGTATTTT
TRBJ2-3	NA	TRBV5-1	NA	CASSRRLTDTQYF	TGCGCCAGCAGTAGGAGGCTCACAGATACGCAGTATTTT
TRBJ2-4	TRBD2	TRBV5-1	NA	CASSLGRLAGLAKNIQYF	TGCGCCAGCAGCTTGGGGAGGCTAGCGGGTCTAGCCAAAAACATTCAGTACTTC
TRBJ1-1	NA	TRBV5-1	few	CASSWRGMNTEAFF	TGCGCCAGCAGCTGGAGGGGTATGAACACTGAAGCTTTCTTT
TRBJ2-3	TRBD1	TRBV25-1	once	CASSGLGQGADTQYF	TGTGCCAGCAGTGGCCTCGGACAGGGGGCAGATACGCAGTATTTT
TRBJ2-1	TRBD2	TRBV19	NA	CASSIYGTSGSRSNEQFF	TGTGCCAGTAGTATATACGGGACTAGCGGGAGCAGGAGCAATGAGCAGTTCTTC
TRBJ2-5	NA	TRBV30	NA	CAYAIQETQYF	TGTGCCTACGCAATTCAAGAGACCCAGTACTTC
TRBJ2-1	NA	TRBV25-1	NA	CASSESIGVGYNEQFF	TGTGCCAGCAGTGAATCGATCGGTGTAGGATACAATGAGCAGTTCTTC
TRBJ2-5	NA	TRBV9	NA	CASSVGIDTVGETQYF	TGTGCCAGCAGCGTAGGGATAGACACGGTCGGAGAGACCCAGTACTTC
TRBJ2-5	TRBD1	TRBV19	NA	CASSVQGARFETQYF	TGTGCCAGTAGTGTACAGGGGGCTCGGTTCGAGACCCAGTACTTC
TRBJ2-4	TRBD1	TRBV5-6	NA	CASSLGTGLAKNIQYF	TGTGCCAGCAGCTTGGGGACAGGGCTAGCCAAAAACATTCAGTACTTC
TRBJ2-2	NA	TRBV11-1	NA	CASSLASRAVLGELFF	TGTGCCAGCAGCTTAGCCTCCCGTGCGGTGTTAGGGGAGCTGTTTTTT
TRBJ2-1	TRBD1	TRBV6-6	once	CASRTGAGNEQFF	TGTGCCAGCAGAACAGGGGCTGGAAATGAGCAGTTCTTC
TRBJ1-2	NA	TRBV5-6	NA	CASSLGNRDWGYTF	TGTGCCAGCAGCCTAGGAAACAGGGATTGGGGCTACACCTTC
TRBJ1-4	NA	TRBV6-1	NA	CASSEGLPIIELFF	TGTGCCAGCAGTGAGGGACTGCCTATAATTGAGCTGTTTTTT
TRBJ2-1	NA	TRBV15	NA	CATSPVVAGRSHNEQFF	TGTGCCACCAGCCCGGTCGTCGCGGGACGGTCCCACAATGAGCAGTTCTTC
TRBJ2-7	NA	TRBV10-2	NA	CASSHGTGSYEQYF	TGCGCCAGCAGCCATGGGACGGGCTCCTACGAGCAGTACTTC
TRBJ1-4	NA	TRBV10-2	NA	CASSWGEGVEKLFF	TGCGCCAGCAGTTGGGGAGAGGGGGTTGAAAAACTGTTTTTT
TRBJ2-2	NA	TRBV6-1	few	CASIVSVANTGELFF	TGTGCCAGCATCGTCTCGGTTGCGAACACCGGGGAGCTGTTTTTT
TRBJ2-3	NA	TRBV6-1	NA	CASRGTPPSTDTQYF	TGTGCCAGCAGAGGGACACCTCCTAGCACAGATACGCAGTATTTT
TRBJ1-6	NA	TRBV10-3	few	CAIAYNSPLHF	TGTGCCATCGCCTACAATTCACCCCTCCACTTT
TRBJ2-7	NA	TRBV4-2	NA	CASSQGIEQYEQYF	TGTGCCAGCAGCCAAGGTATAGAGCAATACGAGCAGTACTTC
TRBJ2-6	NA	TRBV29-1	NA	CSVELGGDGANVLTF	TGCAGCGTTGAATTGGGCGGTGACGGGGCCAACGTCCTGACTTTC
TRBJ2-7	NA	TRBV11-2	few	CASSPRDTEYEQYF	TGTGCCAGCAGCCCCCGGGACACGGAATACGAGCAGTACTTC
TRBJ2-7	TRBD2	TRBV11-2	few	CASSLGLAGVEQYF	TGTGCCAGCAGCCTGGGACTAGCGGGAGTCGAGCAGTACTTC
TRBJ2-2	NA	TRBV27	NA	CASSRRLGRNTGELFF	TGTGCCAGCAGCCGCCGACTAGGACGGAACACCGGGGAGCTGTTTTTT
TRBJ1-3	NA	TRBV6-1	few	CASSVPQKSYF	TGTGCCAGCAGTGTTCCGCAGAAGTCATATTTT
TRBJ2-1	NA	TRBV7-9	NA	CASSLANYNEQFF	TGTGCCAGCAGCTTAGCTAACTACAATGAGCAGTTCTTC
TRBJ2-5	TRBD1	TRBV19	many	CASRTGTGGQETQYF	TGTGCCAGTAGGACCGGGACAGGGGGTCAAGAGACCCAGTACTTC
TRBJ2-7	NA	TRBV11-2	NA	CASSSTGGYEQYF	TGTGCCAGCAGCTCTACGGGCGGCTACGAGCAGTACTTC
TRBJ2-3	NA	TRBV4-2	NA	CASSQEPSGPRTDTQYF	TGTGCCAGCAGCCAAGAGCCGAGCGGCCCGAGGACAGATACGCAGTATTTT
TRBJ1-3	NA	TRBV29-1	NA	CSGKDGPTIYF	TGCAGCGGAAAAGATGGGCCCACCATATATTTT
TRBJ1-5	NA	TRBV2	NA	CASSGREYQPQHF	TGTGCCAGCAGCGGACGGGAGTATCAGCCCCAGCATTTT
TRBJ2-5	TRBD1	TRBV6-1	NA	CASSEALRGRETQYF	TGTGCCAGCAGTGAAGCGCTCAGGGGGCGAGAGACCCAGTACTTC
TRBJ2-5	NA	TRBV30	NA	CAWSPGPSHQETQYF	TGTGCCTGGAGTCCCGGGCCCTCCCACCAAGAGACCCAGTACTTC